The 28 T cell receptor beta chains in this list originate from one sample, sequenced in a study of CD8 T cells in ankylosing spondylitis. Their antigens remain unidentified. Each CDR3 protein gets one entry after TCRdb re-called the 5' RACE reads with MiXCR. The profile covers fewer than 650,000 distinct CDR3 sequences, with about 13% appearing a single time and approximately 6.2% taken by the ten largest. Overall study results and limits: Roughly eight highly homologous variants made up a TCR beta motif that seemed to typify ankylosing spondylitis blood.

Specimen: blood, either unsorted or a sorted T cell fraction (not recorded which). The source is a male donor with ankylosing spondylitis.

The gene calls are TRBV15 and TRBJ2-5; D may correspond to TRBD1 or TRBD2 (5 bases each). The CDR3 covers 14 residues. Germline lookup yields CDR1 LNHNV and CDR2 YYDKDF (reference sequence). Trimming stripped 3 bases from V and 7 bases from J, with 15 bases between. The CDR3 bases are TGTGCCACCAGCAGGCCCGGGACCTGGAGGACCCAGTACTTC. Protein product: CATSRPGTWRTQYF.

CDR3 bases: TGTGCCAGCAGTTACTCGCCTAGCGGGAGTTGGAATGAGCAGTTCTTC. This gives the protein CASSYSPSGSWNEQFF. The rearrangement uses TRBV6-5 and TRBJ2-1; 10 positions agree with TRBD2. The CDR3 has 16 amino acids. Losses at the gene ends were 0 bases for V and 7 bases for J; bases not matched to a gene: 6. CDR1 and CDR2 (germline): MNHEY, SVGAGI.

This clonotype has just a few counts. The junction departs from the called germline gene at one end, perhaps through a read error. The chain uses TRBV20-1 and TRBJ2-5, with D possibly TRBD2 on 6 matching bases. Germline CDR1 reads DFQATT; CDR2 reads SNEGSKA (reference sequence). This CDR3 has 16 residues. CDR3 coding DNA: TGCAGTGCCCAAGAAGGGGTAGCGGATACCCAAGGGACCCAGTACTTC. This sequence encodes CSAQEGVADTQGTQYF.

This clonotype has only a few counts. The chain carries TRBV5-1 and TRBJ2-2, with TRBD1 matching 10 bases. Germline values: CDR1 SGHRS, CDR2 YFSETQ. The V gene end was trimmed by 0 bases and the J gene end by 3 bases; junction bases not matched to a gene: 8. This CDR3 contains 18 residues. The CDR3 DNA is TGCGCCAGCAGCTTGGATCTGACAGGGGGCATCGACACCGGGGAGCTGTTTTTT. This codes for CASSLDLTGGIDTGELFF.

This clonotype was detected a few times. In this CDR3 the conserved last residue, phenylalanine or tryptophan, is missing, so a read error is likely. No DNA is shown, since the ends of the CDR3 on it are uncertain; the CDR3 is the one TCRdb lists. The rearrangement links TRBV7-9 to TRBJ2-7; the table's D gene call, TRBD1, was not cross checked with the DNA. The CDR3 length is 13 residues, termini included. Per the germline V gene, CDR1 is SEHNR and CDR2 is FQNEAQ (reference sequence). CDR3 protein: CASSLVEGQGAFL.

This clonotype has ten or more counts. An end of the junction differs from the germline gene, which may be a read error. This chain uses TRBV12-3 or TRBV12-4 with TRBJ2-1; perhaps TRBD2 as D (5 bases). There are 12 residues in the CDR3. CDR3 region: CASSPVGGLPLW. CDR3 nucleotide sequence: TGTGCCAGCAGCCCTGTGGGCGGGCTCCCGCTGTGG.

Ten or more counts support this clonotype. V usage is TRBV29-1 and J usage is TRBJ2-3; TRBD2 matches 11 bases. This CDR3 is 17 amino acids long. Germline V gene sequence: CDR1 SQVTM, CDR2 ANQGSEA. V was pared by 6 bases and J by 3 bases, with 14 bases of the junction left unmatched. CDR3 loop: CSVQIVTSGRSTDTQYF. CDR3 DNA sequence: TGCAGCGTACAAATAGTTACTAGCGGGAGATCTACAGATACGCAGTATTTT.

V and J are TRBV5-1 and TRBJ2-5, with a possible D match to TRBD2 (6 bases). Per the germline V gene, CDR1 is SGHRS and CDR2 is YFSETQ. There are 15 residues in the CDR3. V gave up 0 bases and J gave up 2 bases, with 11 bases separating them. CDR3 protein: CASSLGLANQETQYF. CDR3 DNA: TGCGCCAGCAGCTTGGGGCTAGCGAATCAAGAGACCCAGTACTTC.

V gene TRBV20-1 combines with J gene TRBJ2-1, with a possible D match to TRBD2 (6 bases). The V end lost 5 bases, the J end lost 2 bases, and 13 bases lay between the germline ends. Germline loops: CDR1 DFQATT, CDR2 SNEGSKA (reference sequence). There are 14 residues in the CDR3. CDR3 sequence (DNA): TGCAGTGCTCTGGGACTGGAGACCTACAATGAGCAGTTCTTC. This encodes CSALGLETYNEQFF.

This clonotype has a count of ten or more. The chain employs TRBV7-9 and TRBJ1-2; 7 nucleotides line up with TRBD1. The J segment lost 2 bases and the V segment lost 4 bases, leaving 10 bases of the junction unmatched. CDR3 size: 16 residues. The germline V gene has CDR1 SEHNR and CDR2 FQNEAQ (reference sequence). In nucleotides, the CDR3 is TGTGCCAGCAGCTCACCTTCGACAGGGAGGAACTATGGCTACACCTTC. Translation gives CASSSPSTGRNYGYTF.

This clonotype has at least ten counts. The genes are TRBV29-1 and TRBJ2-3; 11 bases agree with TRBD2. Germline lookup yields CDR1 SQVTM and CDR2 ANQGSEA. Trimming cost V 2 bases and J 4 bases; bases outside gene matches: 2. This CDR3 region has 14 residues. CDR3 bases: TGCAGCGTTGAAACTAGCGGGAGCTCAGATACGCAGTATTTT. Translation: CSVETSGSSDTQYF.

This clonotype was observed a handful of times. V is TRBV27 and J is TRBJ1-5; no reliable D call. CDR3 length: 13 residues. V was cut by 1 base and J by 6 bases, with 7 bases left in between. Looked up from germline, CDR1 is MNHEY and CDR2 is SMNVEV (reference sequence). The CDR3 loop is CASSLYPSQPQHF. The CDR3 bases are TGTGCCAGCAGTTTATATCCCAGTCAGCCCCAGCATTTT.

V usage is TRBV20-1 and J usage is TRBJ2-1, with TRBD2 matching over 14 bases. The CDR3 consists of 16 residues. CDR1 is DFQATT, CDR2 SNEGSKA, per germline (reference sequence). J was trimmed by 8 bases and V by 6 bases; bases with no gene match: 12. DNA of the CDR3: TGCAGTGCCTTATCACCGGGACTAGCGGGAGACTATGAGCAGTTCTTC. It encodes CSALSPGLAGDYEQFF.

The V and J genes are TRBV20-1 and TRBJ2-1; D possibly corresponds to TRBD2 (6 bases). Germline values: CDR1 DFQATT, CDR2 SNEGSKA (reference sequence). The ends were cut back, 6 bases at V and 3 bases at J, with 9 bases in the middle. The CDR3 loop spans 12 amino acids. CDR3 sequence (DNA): TGCAGTGCAGGGCGGGACTACAATGAGCAGTTCTTC. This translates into CSAGRDYNEQFF.

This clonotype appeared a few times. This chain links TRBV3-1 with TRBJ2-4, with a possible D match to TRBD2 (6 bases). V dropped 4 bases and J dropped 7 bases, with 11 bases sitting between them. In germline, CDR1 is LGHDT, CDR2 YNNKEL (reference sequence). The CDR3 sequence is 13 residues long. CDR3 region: CASSPSGDNIQYF. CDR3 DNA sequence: TGTGCCAGCAGCCCCTCGGGGGACAACATTCAGTACTTC.

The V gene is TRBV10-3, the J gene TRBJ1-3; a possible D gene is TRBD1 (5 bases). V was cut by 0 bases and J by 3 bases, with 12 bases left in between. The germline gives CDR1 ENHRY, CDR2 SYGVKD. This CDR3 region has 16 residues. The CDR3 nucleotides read TGTGCCATCAGTGAGTCAAGGCAGGGCGGTGGAAACACCATATATTTT. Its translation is CAISESRQGGGNTIYF.

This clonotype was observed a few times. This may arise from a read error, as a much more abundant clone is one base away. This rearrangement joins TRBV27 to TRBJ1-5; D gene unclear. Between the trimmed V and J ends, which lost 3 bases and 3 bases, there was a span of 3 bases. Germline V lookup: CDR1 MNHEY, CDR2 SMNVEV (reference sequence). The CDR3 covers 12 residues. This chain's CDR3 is CASSFNNQPQHF. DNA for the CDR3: TGTGCCAGCAGTTTCAACAATCAGCCCCAGCATTTT.

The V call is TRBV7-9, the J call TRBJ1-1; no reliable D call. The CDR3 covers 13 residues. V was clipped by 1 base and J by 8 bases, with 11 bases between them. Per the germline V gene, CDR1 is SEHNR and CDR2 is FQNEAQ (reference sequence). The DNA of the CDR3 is TGTGCCAGCAGCTTAGTAGGCAGACGCGAAGCTTTCTTT. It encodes CASSLVGRREAFF.

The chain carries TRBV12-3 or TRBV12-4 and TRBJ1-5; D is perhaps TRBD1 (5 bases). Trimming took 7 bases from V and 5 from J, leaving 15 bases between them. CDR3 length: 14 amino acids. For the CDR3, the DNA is TGTGCCAGCACCCCGGGGGAATGGGATCAGCCCCAGCATTTT. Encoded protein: CASTPGEWDQPQHF.

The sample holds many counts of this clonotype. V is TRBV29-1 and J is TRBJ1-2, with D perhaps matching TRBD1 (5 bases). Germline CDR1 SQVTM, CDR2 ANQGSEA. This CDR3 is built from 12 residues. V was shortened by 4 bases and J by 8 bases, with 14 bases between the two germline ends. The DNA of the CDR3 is TGCAGCGTTGCAGGGCTAAGACAAGGCTACACCTTC. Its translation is CSVAGLRQGYTF.

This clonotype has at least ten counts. For the CDR3, the DNA is TGTGCCGCGGGCGGAGGCGCTGAAGCTTTCTTT. Protein sequence: CAAGGGAEAFF. The chain is built from TRBV6-1 and TRBJ1-1; D is ambiguous. The CDR3 consists of 11 residues. The V end was cut by 11 bases, the J end by 6 bases, with 13 bases between. Per germline, CDR1 MNHNS and CDR2 SASEGT.

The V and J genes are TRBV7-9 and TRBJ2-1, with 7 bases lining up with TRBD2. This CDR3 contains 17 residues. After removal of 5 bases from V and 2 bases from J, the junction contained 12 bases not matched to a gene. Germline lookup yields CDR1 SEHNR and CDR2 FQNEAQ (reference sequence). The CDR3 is CASSAGTPSGAYNEQFF. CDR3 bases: TGTGCCAGCAGCGCAGGCACTCCTAGCGGAGCCTACAATGAGCAGTTCTTC.

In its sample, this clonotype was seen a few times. The CDR3 loop reads CATRAERDPYNEQFF. Here the CDR3 DNA reads TGTGCCACCAGGGCCGAGCGAGACCCTTACAATGAGCAGTTCTTC. The V and J genes are TRBV15 and TRBJ2-1; D gene uncertain. Looked up from germline, CDR1 is LNHNV and CDR2 is YYDKDF (reference sequence). V was cut by 6 bases and J by 4 bases, with 16 bases left in between. This CDR3 region has 15 residues.

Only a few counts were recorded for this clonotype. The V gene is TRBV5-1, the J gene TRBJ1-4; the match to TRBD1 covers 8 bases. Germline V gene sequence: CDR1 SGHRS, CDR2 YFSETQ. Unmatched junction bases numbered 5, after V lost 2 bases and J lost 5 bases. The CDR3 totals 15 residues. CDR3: CASSFSGDRNEKLFF. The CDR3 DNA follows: TGCGCCAGCAGCTTTTCGGGGGACAGGAATGAAAAACTGTTTTTT.

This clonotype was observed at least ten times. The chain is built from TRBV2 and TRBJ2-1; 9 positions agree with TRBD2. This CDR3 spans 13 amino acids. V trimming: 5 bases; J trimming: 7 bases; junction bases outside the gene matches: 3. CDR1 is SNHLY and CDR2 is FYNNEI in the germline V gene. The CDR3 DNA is TGTGCCAGCAGTATCGGACTAGCGAATGAGCAGTTCTTC. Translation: CASSIGLANEQFF.

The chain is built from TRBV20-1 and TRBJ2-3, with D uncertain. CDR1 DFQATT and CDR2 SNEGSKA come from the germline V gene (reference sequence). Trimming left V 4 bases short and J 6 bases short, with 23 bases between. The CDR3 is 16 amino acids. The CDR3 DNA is TGCAGTGCTACGTACAGAGCTTCTGGGGTGGGGGATACGCAGTATTTT. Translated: CSATYRASGVGDTQYF.

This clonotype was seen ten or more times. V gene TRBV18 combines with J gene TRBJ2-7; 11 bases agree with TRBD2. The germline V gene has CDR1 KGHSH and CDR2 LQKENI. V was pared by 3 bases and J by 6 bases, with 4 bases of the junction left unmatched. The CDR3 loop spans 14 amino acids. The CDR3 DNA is TGTGCCAGCTCACCTACTAGCGGGAGAGGCGAGCAGTACGTC. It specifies CASSPTSGRGEQYV.

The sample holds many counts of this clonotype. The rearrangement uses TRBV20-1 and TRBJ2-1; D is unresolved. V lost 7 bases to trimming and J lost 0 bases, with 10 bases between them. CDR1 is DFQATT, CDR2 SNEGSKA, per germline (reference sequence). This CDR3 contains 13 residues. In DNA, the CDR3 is TGCAGTGTGAACAGTGACTCCTACAATGAGCAGTTCTTC. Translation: CSVNSDSYNEQFF.